This T cell receptor beta chain is from a study of cytomegalovirus exposure and HLA in healthy donors (dated by TCRdb to the late 2010s). Looking at the study overall: An earlier analysis of several hundred of the donors reported 250 to 300 Gb of sequence data and about 100 million unique TCR beta sequences from 190 million or so T cells. About 310 gigabases of sequencing data and 78 million or so unique TCR sequences were included in an early release covering roughly 700 HLA-typed donors. The genetic ancestry cluster associated with self-reported Caucasian donors included 81% of the 350 to 500 genotyped donors. The study aimed to test whether cataloging public T cell receptors could reveal signatures of past pathogen exposure. The study used immunosequencing to profile the T cell repertoires of several hundred subjects and linked those repertoires to cytomegalovirus serostatus. A separate validation cohort of approximately 130 different subjects was used in addition to the approximately 670-subject first cohort. High-throughput TCR immunosequencing, statistical association of individual TCRs with disease status, and machine learning were combined to predict cytomegalovirus infection status. To study patterns of TCR occurrence, a later analysis re-analyzed previously published TCR beta repertoires from around 660 donors and added high-resolution HLA genotyping. In the later analysis, no new phenotypic data were used to find candidate immune exposures; instead, reliance was placed on TCR beta sequences and their occurrence across donors. To decide whether each TCR beta V gene segment behaved as functional or pseudogenic, an earlier analysis of some 580 of the donors relied on high-throughput TCR beta sequencing. Alongside the repertoire data, information on donor age, sex, ethnicity and CMV serostatus was compiled. A later genetic analysis used genome-wide SNP genotypes for about 60% of the roughly 700 donors, treating that subset as a discovery cohort. All discovery cohort repertoires had been generated on a single sequencing platform. Both class I and class II loci were covered by HLA typing, at four-digit resolution. Typing coverage differed by locus: A, B, C, DRB1 and DQB1 were typed in about 620-630 donors, DQA1 in 500 to 550, DPA1 in 600 to 610, and DPB1 in just under 490. About 5 DR-DQ haplotypes were handled as single units for association and clustering, since linkage in the cohort was strong. Among roughly 400 genotyped donors of the cohort, an average of about 240,000 unique TCR beta nucleotide sequences were sequenced per donor, roughly 20% of them non-productive. Study-wide findings and limitations: A later analysis reported that several top co-occurrence clusters appeared linked to parvovirus B19, influenza, CMV and Epstein-Barr virus. Because HLA typing was missing for some donors at each locus, association tests included only the typed subset. According to the authors, the approach could potentially be generalized to other disease states and immunological phenotypes. Over 15 rarely observed V segments, including chromosome 9 orphons, were excluded from the earlier analysis of about 500 of the donors because counts were too low. Immune exposure information for the cohort was limited to CMV serostatus. The classifier was reported to diagnose cytomegalovirus status with high specificity and sensitivity in both the original cohort and the validation cohort. Most TCR sequences were seen in very few donors, while some public TCRs were found in many individuals. Strong co-occurrence of HLA alleles, especially DR and DQ, made assigning TCR associations to individual alleles difficult. In a later analysis, HLA-associated TCR beta chains were found to be more clonally expanded and to have lower generation probabilities than equally common non-associated chains. An earlier analysis of 587 of the donors showed that most TCR beta V segments appeared in productive rearrangements either about 87% or about 30% of the time, which broadly matched IMGT annotations. A further reported finding was that TCR beta sequences accurately predicted the HLA-A and HLA-B alleles for most subjects in the first cohort. A later analysis found that TCR association rates varied across HLA loci, with DRB1 alleles showing the most associated TCRs and HLA-C alleles the fewest. An association between a missense DCLRE1C variant and V-gene and J-gene trimming of TCR beta chains was found in a later genetic analysis and replicated in an independent cohort. The study gave a list of some 150 TCR beta chains associated with cytomegalovirus. In vitro tests confirmed that a few of the cytomegalovirus-associated TCR beta chains recognize cytomegalovirus antigens. In a later genetic analysis, fewer N-insertions in productive TCRs were reported among donors in an Asian-associated ancestry cluster than the approximately 670-donor mean. In a later analysis, most CMV-associated TCR beta chains were found to appear HLA-restricted, with HLA associations seemingly driven largely by CMV exposure. At a false discovery rate of 0.05, a later analysis linked under 20,000 TCR beta sequences to specific HLA alleles. Only TCR beta chains were sequenced in this cohort, and the absence of alpha or paired-chain data limited detectable features. The sequencing pipeline was judged likely to have produced a cluster of highly shared sequence variants as a technical artifact. The 87-base-pair reads could not distinguish some IMGT-functional V segments, including TRBV6-2 and TRBV6-3, so those segments were excluded. Presence/absence analyses assumed roughly uniform sequencing depth across donors, an assumption that may not hold. Linkage disequilibrium might explain the correlated functional status among segregating V segments, but an unknown experimental factor could not be excluded.

This clone was seen once. Its antigen is currently not known. Base qualities are not provided; no much larger clone lies one nucleotide away. The cohort comprised several hundred healthy bone marrow donors. All cohort members were sampled while nominally healthy, although unrecorded immune exposures were likely present. The donor tested CMV seronegative and was one of the 352 seronegative cohort members. A peripheral blood sample was collected from each donor, and TCR beta sequencing was performed on peripheral blood mononuclear cells. Genomic DNA extraction from the blood cell samples was performed with the Qiagen DNeasy Blood Extraction Kit. The library was generated by the immunoSEQ multiplex PCR assay. A mixture of 60 forward primers for TCR Vbeta segments and 13 reverse primers for TCR Jbeta segments was used in the multiplex PCR. The CDR3 region of rearranged TCR beta genes was amplified from genomic DNA with a multiplex PCR assay. On the Illumina HiSeq System, the amplified TCR beta libraries were sequenced as 87-base-pair reads. The authors' analysis ran thus. A later analysis counted tens of millions of unique TCR beta chains across the 670 or so repertoires, and some 11 million of these chains were shared by at least two donors. Raw reads were error-corrected and collapsed into unique sequences by a nearest-neighbor algorithm in which closely related sequences were merged to remove PCR and sequencing errors. V, D and J gene segments were assigned by aligning CDR3 sequences to IMGT reference sequences. Each retained sequence needed at least a six-nucleotide match to both a V gene segment and a J gene segment. A rearrangement was called productive if the CDR3 had no stop codons and remained in frame with V and J, and every other rearrangement was called non-productive. Following IMGT convention, CDR3 was defined as the stretch from the second conserved V-encoded cysteine up to the conserved J-encoded phenylalanine. The earlier analysis of about 620 of the donors excluded sequences that lacked an unambiguous match to a single V gene segment. In an earlier analysis of approximately 560 of the donors, a V segment was called functional when productive rearrangements were above 56.7%, and segregating when the standard deviation between donors exceeded 5%. A statistical classification framework was built for diagnosing cytomegalovirus status from the catalog of TCR beta chain sequences. In a later analysis, TCR nucleotide sequences were compared against IMGT/GENE-DB human TR gene sequences so that V and J genes could be assigned. The TCRdist pipeline was used in a later analysis to assign CDR3 sequences and most-parsimonious VDJ recombination scenarios. In a later analysis, every TCR beta chain was defined by the combination of its CDR3 amino acid sequence and its V-gene family, and reads without a unique V-gene family were dropped. In a later analysis, 500 to 650 highly shared, low-generation-probability nucleotide sequences were removed to address suspected cross-contamination and a sequencing artifact. A later analysis calculated a clonal expansion index for each public chain from normalized within-repertoire ranks of inferred template counts. Generation probabilities in a later analysis came from a VDJ recombination model fitted to out-of-frame rearrangements, and those results were checked against IGoR. A later analysis scored TCR-TCR, TCR-HLA and TCR-CMV co-occurrence with hypergeometric tests, applying a repertoire-size bias correction to TCR pairs. To estimate false discovery rates, a later analysis permuted the HLA or CMV assignments 20 times. In a later analysis, co-occurring TCRs were grouped using DBSCAN, with TCRdist sequence similarity added in when clustering inside HLA-allele-positive subsets. Repertoires with fewer than 30,000 or more than 120,000 public chains were left out of co-occurrence clustering, as were roughly five repertoires with anomalous nucleotide sharing. Sourced from immuneACCESS, this table was stored by TCRdb with only in-frame sequences that have V and J called. A share of the clones is absent; for the studies checked, an unresolved V gene accounts for under half, and the remainder has no known explanation. The DNA gave D and trimming, while V, J and clone size come from that table. The sample includes 150,000 to 200,000 clones, with roughly 73% observed a single time. Roughly 3% of the sample is held by the ten biggest clonotypes.

CDR1 and CDR2 (SGHTA, FQGNSA) derive from the germline V gene. The CDR3 measures 14 amino acids from cysteine to phenylalanine. The retained sequence is limited to the CDR3, 42 bases, with the frame set at the first base. Trimming takes 0 bases from V and 4 bases from J, and the germline ends sit 9 bases apart. Sequencing was performed on PBMCs. The TCR was taken from a female donor in good health and CMV-seronegative. The sequence is built from TRBV7-2 and TRBJ1-2, with TRBD1 perhaps the D gene, on 5 matching bases. CDR3 protein: CASSLAGVGYGYTF. Read as DNA, the sequence is TGTGCCAGCAGCTTAGCAGGGGTGGGCTATGGCTACACCTTC.